Presented here are 21 T cell receptor beta chains from one specimen sequenced in a study of T cells in localized non-small cell lung cancer. Generated by immunoSEQ multiplex PCR, the TCRdb table keeps only in-frame clones and is missing some. This table holds fewer than 60,000 clones, approximately 82% found once. The starting material was peripheral blood, obtained before any cancer treatment. These receptors all come from a female donor older than 55 with stage II squamous cell lung carcinoma.

In its sample, this clone was seen once. The gene calls are TRBV7-2 and TRBJ2-5, with a tentative D call TRBD1 (5 bases). Germline loops: CDR1 SGHTA, CDR2 FQGNSA. This CDR3 comprises 18 residues. V gave up 5 bases and J gave up 1 base, with 23 bases separating them. The CDR3 coding sequence is TGTGCCAGCAGCCTGCTTAGATTTGGGGCGGAGACCCAAGAGACCCAGTACTTC. Translation: CASSLLRFGAETQETQYF.

The rearrangement links TRBV6-5 to TRBJ2-5; D unresolved. The CDR3 loop spans 14 amino acids. Trimming stripped 6 bases from V and 1 base from J, with 12 bases between. In germline, CDR1 is MNHEY, CDR2 SVGAGI. The CDR3 here is CASSPPGGQETQYF. CDR3 DNA: TGTGCCAGCAGCCCTCCAGGCGGCCAAGAGACCCAGTACTTC.

The CDR3: CAWREKAGTASSYEQYF. The CDR3 DNA is TGTGCCTGGAGGGAAAAAGCCGGGACAGCTAGCTCCTACGAGCAGTACTTC. V gene TRBV30 combines with J gene TRBJ2-7; TRBD1 matches at 7 bases. The V gene end was trimmed by 3 bases and the J gene end by 0 bases; junction bases not matched to a gene: 14. This CDR3 region has 17 residues. Germline CDR1 and CDR2: GTSNPN and SVGIG (reference sequence). The complete variable domain, with remaining parts taken from reference TRBV30 and TRBJ2-7, reads SQTIHQWPATLVQPVGSPLSLECTVEGTSNPNLYWYRQAAGRGLQLLFYSVGIGQISSEVPQNLSASRPQDRQFILSSKKLLLSDSGFYLCAWREKAGTASSYEQYFGPGTRLTVT.

The CDR3 DNA reads TGTGCCACCAGCTACCACAGGGAAGCCAAAAACATTCAGTACTTC. Translating gives CATSYHREAKNIQYF. The chain is built from TRBV15 and TRBJ2-4, with D perhaps TRBD1 (6 bases). Trimming took 5 bases from V and 0 from J, leaving 11 bases between them. The CDR3 spans 15 residues. Germline CDR1 is LNHNV and CDR2 is YYDKDF (reference sequence).

V gene TRBV7-9 combines with J gene TRBJ2-1, with D possibly TRBD1 on 5 matching bases. Per germline, CDR1 SEHNR and CDR2 FQNEAQ (reference sequence). Trimming left V 3 bases short and J 8 bases short, with 17 bases between. The CDR3 has 15 residues. CDR3 DNA sequence: TGTGCCAGCAGCTTTGAGGCAGGGCCGCGCGATGAGCAGTTCTTC. It translates to CASSFEAGPRDEQFF. Full variable domain (missing parts from reference TRBV7-9 and TRBJ2-1): DTGVSQNPRHKITKRGQNVTFRCDPISEHNRLYWYRQTLGQGPEFLTYFQNEAQLEKSRLLSDRFSAERPKGSFSTLEIQRTEQGDSAMYLCASSFEAGPRDEQFFGPGTRLTVL.

The CDR3 bases are TGCGCCAGCAGACTTGAGACAAATGGCTACACCTTC. Amino acid sequence: CASRLETNGYTF. The chain carries TRBV5-1 and TRBJ1-2; D not resolved. The CDR3 is made up of 12 amino acids. V lost 5 bases and J lost 6, with 11 bases in between. Germline V gives CDR1 SGHRS, CDR2 YFSETQ.

The chain couples TRBV9 to TRBJ2-1, with D tentatively TRBD1 or TRBD2 (5 bases each). Germline V gene sequence: CDR1 SGDLS, CDR2 YYNGEE. The ends were cut back, 4 bases at V and 4 bases at J, with 15 bases in the middle. The CDR3 runs to 15 residues. This CDR3 is CASSPTRGSYNEQFF. CDR3 nucleotides: TGTGCCAGCAGCCCCACTAGGGGATCTTACAATGAGCAGTTCTTC.

The DNA for the CDR3 is TGCGCCAGCAGCCCGGGACCCTCGAACACTGAAGCTTTCTTT. Translation gives CASSPGPSNTEAFF. The genes are TRBV5-1 and TRBJ1-1, with a possible D match to TRBD1 (5 bases). The CDR3 totals 14 residues. Trimming left V 4 bases short and J 1 base short, with 11 bases between. CDR1 SGHRS and CDR2 YFSETQ come from the germline V gene.

This clone has only a few counts. The chain joins TRBV30 to TRBJ1-4; weak D call: TRBD1 (5 bases). The V end was cut by 0 bases, the J end by 2 bases, with 16 bases between. Germline V CDR1 and CDR2: GTSNPN, SVGIG (reference sequence). The CDR3 has 17 residues. CDR3: CAWSVLDRRSTNEKLFF. As DNA, the CDR3 is TGTGCCTGGAGTGTACTTGACAGAAGGAGCACTAATGAAAAACTGTTTTTT. Filled out from reference TRBV30 and TRBJ1-4, the complete variable domain reads SQTIHQWPATLVQPVGSPLSLECTVEGTSNPNLYWYRQAAGRGLQLLFYSVGIGQISSEVPQNLSASRPQDRQFILSSKKLLLSDSGFYLCAWSVLDRRSTNEKLFFGSGTQLSVL.

This clone has a count of ten or more. The chain links TRBV7-2 to TRBJ1-1; the D is unclear. This CDR3 spans 15 amino acids. Germline V gives CDR1 SGHTA, CDR2 FQGNSA. V lost 3 bases and J lost 0, with 11 bases in between. CDR3 DNA sequence: TGTGCCAGCAGCTTTCGACACGAGATGAACACTGAAGCTTTCTTT. This encodes CASSFRHEMNTEAFF.

This chain connects TRBV6-1 to TRBJ1-1; D unresolved. CDR1 is MNHNS, CDR2 SASEGT, per germline. The V and J ends lost 3 bases and 2 bases respectively, with 7 bases between them. This CDR3 has 13 residues. In DNA, the CDR3 is TGTGCCAGCAGTGAGTACGGTAACACTGAAGCTTTCTTT. This sequence encodes CASSEYGNTEAFF.

This rearrangement joins TRBV25-1 to TRBJ2-3; D is unresolved. Trimming stripped 5 bases from V and 1 base from J, with 10 bases between. Germline CDR1 MGHDK, CDR2 SYGVNS. CDR3 length equals 14 residues. In nucleotides, the CDR3 is TGTGCCAGCAGTAACAGTCTGGGCACAGATACGCAGTATTTT. Its protein is CASSNSLGTDTQYF. Filled out from reference TRBV25-1 and TRBJ2-3, the complete variable domain reads EADIYQTPRYLVIGTGKKITLECSQTMGHDKMYWYQQDPGMELHLIHYSYGVNSTEKGDLSSESTVSRIRTEHFPLTLESARPSHTSQYLCASSNSLGTDTQYFGPGTRLTVL.

The chain is built from TRBV14 and TRBJ1-1; D not resolved. This CDR3 spans 15 amino acids. Germline CDR1 is SGHDN and CDR2 is FVKESK. Trimming stripped 4 bases from V and 1 base from J, with 13 bases between. CDR3 residues: CASSPWGGRNTEAFF. The CDR3 region has the DNA TGTGCCAGCAGCCCCTGGGGAGGGCGGAACACTGAAGCTTTCTTT.

The chain carries TRBV5-1 and TRBJ2-5; TRBD1 aligns across 8 bases. Looked up from germline, CDR1 is SGHRS and CDR2 is YFSETQ. J gave up 5 bases and V 2 bases, and 11 bases lay outside the gene matches. The CDR3 consists of 16 residues. The CDR3 reads CASSFADRGVRETQYF. DNA for the CDR3: TGCGCCAGCAGCTTTGCCGACAGGGGAGTGAGGGAGACCCAGTACTTC.

This clone showed up just once. This rearrangement joins TRBV5-1 to TRBJ2-3, with 13 bases aligning to TRBD2. This CDR3 comprises 16 residues. Germline V lookup: CDR1 SGHRS, CDR2 YFSETQ. With 4 bases clipped from V and 4 bases from J, the junction kept 6 bases outside the gene matches. The CDR3 loop is CASSRTGLAGADTQYF. DNA for the CDR3: TGCGCCAGCAGCCGAACCGGACTAGCGGGGGCAGATACGCAGTATTTT.

The chain carries TRBV9 and TRBJ2-5, with TRBD2 matching 11 bases. The CDR3 runs 14 residues. Germline assignment: CDR1 SGDLS and CDR2 YYNGEE. With 4 bases clipped from V and 4 bases from J, the junction kept 3 bases outside the gene matches. For the CDR3, the DNA is TGTGCCAGCAGCACCACTAGCGGGGGAGAGACCCAGTACTTC. Protein: CASSTTSGGETQYF. Filled out from reference TRBV9 and TRBJ2-5, the complete variable domain reads DSGVTQTPKHLITATGQRVTLRCSPRSGDLSVYWYQQSLDQGLQFLIQYYNGEERAKGNILERFSAQQFPDLHSELNLSSLELGDSALYFCASSTTSGGETQYFGPGTRLLVL.

The V and J genes are TRBV7-9 and TRBJ1-2; the D is unclear. This CDR3 has 12 amino acids. The V and J ends lost 8 bases and 8 bases respectively, with 15 bases between them. The germline gives CDR1 SEHNR, CDR2 FQNEAQ (reference sequence). Here the CDR3 reads CASFGRAGGYTF. Written as DNA, the CDR3 is TGTGCCAGCTTTGGGCGCGCTGGCGGCTACACCTTC.

This chain links TRBV7-2 with TRBJ2-7; TRBD1 matches 9 bases. Germline V gene sequence: CDR1 SGHTA, CDR2 FQGNSA. This CDR3 has 18 amino acids. With V trimmed by 4 bases and J by 7 bases, 20 bases remained unmatched. The CDR3 is CASSYLYAGTGSSREQYF. CDR3 coding DNA: TGTGCCAGCAGCTACCTCTACGCCGGGACAGGGAGTTCGAGGGAGCAGTACTTC.

This clone was found a few times. The genes are TRBV9 and TRBJ1-1, with D possibly being TRBD1 (5 bases). The CDR3 extends over 15 amino acids. V was trimmed by 4 bases and J by 1 base, leaving 14 bases between them. Looked up from germline, CDR1 is SGDLS and CDR2 is YYNGEE. CDR3: CASSPPGLTNTEAFF. DNA of the CDR3: TGTGCCAGCAGCCCTCCGGGACTTACGAACACTGAAGCTTTCTTT.

This clone was detected only once. The chain carries TRBV7-2 and TRBJ2-5; TRBD2 matches at 10 bases. V lost 2 bases, J lost 7 bases, and 13 bases stayed unmatched. Germline V gene sequence: CDR1 SGHTA, CDR2 FQGNSA. The CDR3 is 17 residues long. DNA for the CDR3: TGTGCCAGCAGCTTAAACCCTGCTAGCGGGGGCGTGGGGACCCAGTACTTC. Translating gives CASSLNPASGGVGTQYF.

This clone came up a few times. The chain joins TRBV6-6 to TRBJ1-2; D is ambiguous. Germline V lookup: CDR1 MNHNY, CDR2 SVGAGI (reference sequence). This CDR3 has 12 residues. V was shortened by 5 bases and J by 4 bases, with 8 bases between the two germline ends. The CDR3 sequence: CASSTDGYGYTF. The CDR3 DNA is TGTGCCAGCAGTACCGATGGCTATGGCTACACCTTC.